These 22 T cell receptor beta chains share one sample of origin, sequenced in a study of OX40 agonist ivuxolimab in advanced cancers. Only in-frame clones appear in the TCRdb table, and some are missing; sequencing was by immunoSEQ multiplex PCR. The profile shows around 70,000 clones, approximately 87% of them singletons. This sample comprised CD4+ or CD8+ T cells sorted from blood, obtained in a trial of the OX40 agonist ivuxolimab. These TCRs come from an adult with an advanced solid tumor such as melanoma, head and neck, liver or kidney cancer.

The CDR3 reads CASSLVGRGRGIPYEQYF. CDR3 in DNA: TGTGCCAGCAGCTTAGTAGGCAGGGGGCGAGGTATCCCCTACGAGCAGTACTTC. The rearrangement uses TRBV7-9 and TRBJ2-7; 8 bases match TRBD1. Per the germline V gene, CDR1 is SEHNR and CDR2 is FQNEAQ (reference sequence). Trimming took 1 base from V and 2 from J; bases not matched to a gene: 13. The CDR3 length is 18 residues.

The V gene is TRBV2, the J gene TRBJ2-1; 8 nucleotides align to TRBD1. The CDR3 length is 14 residues. The germline V gene has CDR1 SNHLY and CDR2 FYNNEI. V was pared by 7 bases and J by 0 bases, with 2 bases of the junction left unmatched. CDR3 sequence (DNA): TGTGCCAGCACTACAGGGGGCTCCTACAATGAGCAGTTCTTC. It translates to CASTTGGSYNEQFF.

The V gene is TRBV5-4, the J gene TRBJ2-5; 10 nucleotides agree with TRBD1. Germline CDR1 SGHNT, CDR2 YYREEE (reference sequence). V lost 0 bases and J lost 4; bases outside the gene matches: 3. There are 15 residues in the CDR3. CDR3 amino acids: CASSLAGQGGETQYF. The CDR3 DNA reads as TGTGCCAGCAGCTTGGCTGGACAGGGGGGAGAGACCCAGTACTTC.

V and J are TRBV7-9 and TRBJ2-1, with 10 positions matching TRBD2. The CDR3 totals 14 residues. Germline CDR1 reads SEHNR; CDR2 reads FQNEAQ (reference sequence). The V gene end was trimmed by 6 bases and the J gene end by 7 bases; junction bases not matched to a gene: 6. The CDR3 reads CASRASGSRNEQFF. CDR3 sequence (DNA): TGTGCCAGCAGAGCTAGCGGGAGTAGGAATGAGCAGTTCTTC.

The V gene is TRBV2, the J gene TRBJ2-2, with D maybe TRBD2 (5 bases). Germline assignment: CDR1 SNHLY and CDR2 FYNNEI. The V gene lost 6 bases and the J gene lost 0 bases, with 11 bases spanning the gap. The CDR3 is 15 residues long. CDR3 DNA sequence: TGTGCCAGCAGGTACGGAGCGGCGAACACCGGGGAGCTGTTTTTT. Translation gives CASRYGAANTGELFF.

V and J are TRBV5-1 and TRBJ2-7; D remains ambiguous. The CDR3 has 13 residues. Deletions cut 5 bases from V and 4 bases from J, with 13 bases between. In germline, CDR1 is SGHRS, CDR2 YFSETQ. CDR3 sequence: CASREGPRYEQYF. Written as DNA, the CDR3 is TGCGCCAGCAGAGAAGGGCCCCGATACGAGCAGTACTTC.

The gene calls are TRBV10-3 and TRBJ2-1; 10 bases fit TRBD2. V lost 4 bases, J lost 6 bases, and 3 bases stayed unmatched. CDR1 is ENHRY and CDR2 is SYGVKD in the germline V gene. The length of the CDR3 is 14 residues. CDR3 coding DNA: TGTGCCATCAGTGCCCTAGCGGGAGTCAATGAGCAGTTCTTC. Protein product: CAISALAGVNEQFF.

The genes are TRBV7-9 and TRBJ2-2; a weak D match, TRBD2 (5 bases). V lost 7 bases to trimming and J lost 3 bases, with 9 bases between them. This CDR3 contains 13 residues. Per germline, CDR1 SEHNR and CDR2 FQNEAQ (reference sequence). The CDR3 region has the DNA TGTGCCAGCAAGGAGGTTGACACCGGGGAGCTGTTTTTT. As protein: CASKEVDTGELFF.

The gene calls are TRBV12-5 and TRBJ2-5; the D is unclear. V lost 2 bases to trimming and J lost 2 bases, with 6 bases between them. This CDR3 comprises 13 residues. Germline V gives CDR1 LGHNT, CDR2 FRNRAP. Here the CDR3 reads CASGLTEQETQYF. The CDR3 DNA reads TGTGCTAGTGGTTTGACAGAGCAAGAGACCCAGTACTTC.

This chain links TRBV28 with TRBJ2-7; 9 nucleotides line up with TRBD2. J gave up 6 bases and V 1 base, and 4 bases lay outside the gene matches. The germline V gene has CDR1 MDHEN and CDR2 SYDVKM. This CDR3 is 14 amino acids long. This chain's CDR3 is CASSLLAGVAEQYF. The CDR3 DNA follows: TGTGCCAGCAGTTTATTAGCGGGAGTGGCCGAGCAGTACTTC.

The count of this clone is one. This chain links TRBV5-1 with TRBJ2-2, with D perhaps TRBD2 (6 bases). Germline V gene sequence: CDR1 SGHRS, CDR2 YFSETQ. CDR3 size: 17 residues. Trimming took off 0 bases at V and 2 bases at J, with 14 bases between the two ends. The CDR3 here is CASSLGPSSANTGELFF. The CDR3 DNA reads as TGCGCCAGCAGCTTGGGGCCCTCTAGCGCCAACACCGGGGAGCTGTTTTTT.

The chain employs TRBV2 and TRBJ1-1; the match to TRBD1 covers 7 bases. After removal of 7 bases from V and 5 bases from J, the junction contained 4 bases not matched to a gene. In germline, CDR1 is SNHLY, CDR2 FYNNEI. The CDR3 has 12 residues. The CDR3 coding sequence is TGTGCCAGCAACGCCAGGGGGACTGAAGCTTTCTTT. It is translated as CASNARGTEAFF.

This chain uses TRBV19 with TRBJ2-2, with 9 bases lining up with TRBD1. V lost 8 bases to trimming and J lost 4 bases; unmatched junction nucleotides: 2. The CDR3 sequence is 13 residues long. Germline CDR1 LNHDA, CDR2 SQIVND (reference sequence). The CDR3 here is CASQDRGTGELFF. CDR3 sequence (DNA): TGTGCCAGTCAGGACAGGGGCACCGGGGAGCTGTTTTTT.

The chain uses TRBV7-9 and TRBJ1-2; no definite D call. The V end lost 2 bases, the J end lost 2 bases, and 9 bases lay between the germline ends. The CDR3 is 14 residues long. CDR1 is SEHNR and CDR2 is FQNEAQ in the germline V gene (reference sequence). CDR3 nucleotide sequence: TGTGCCAGCAGCTTACGGGGATCAAACTATGGCTACACCTTC. Amino acids: CASSLRGSNYGYTF. Full variable domain (remainder filled in from reference TRBV7-9 and TRBJ1-2): DTGVSQNPRHKITKRGQNVTFRCDPISEHNRLYWYRQTLGQGPEFLTYFQNEAQLEKSRLLSDRFSAERPKGSFSTLEIQRTEQGDSAMYLCASSLRGSNYGYTFGSGTRLTVV.

V and J are TRBV7-2 and TRBJ2-1; D is possibly TRBD2 (6 bases). This CDR3 comprises 13 residues. CDR1 is SGHTA and CDR2 is FQGNSA in the germline V gene. Trimming pared 3 bases from V and 8 bases from J, leaving 11 bases between. This CDR3 reads CASSLGREHEQFF. CDR3 sequence (DNA): TGTGCCAGCAGCTTGGGCCGGGAGCATGAGCAGTTCTTC.

This clone came up once. The chain employs TRBV5-6 and TRBJ2-6; maybe TRBD1 (5 bases). Trimming shortened V by 7 bases and J by 3 bases, and 14 bases separated the two germline ends. Germline V lookup: CDR1 SGHDT, CDR2 YYEEEE. This CDR3 region has 15 residues. CDR3 in DNA: TGTGCCAGCGCGGTAAGGGGCAGTGGGGCCAACGTCCTGACTTTC. It is translated as CASAVRGSGANVLTF.

V and J are TRBV4-2 and TRBJ2-7, with D possibly being TRBD2 (8 bases). The V end was cut by 2 bases, the J end by 1 base, with 27 bases between. Germline values: CDR1 LGHNA, CDR2 YNFKEQ. The CDR3 runs 20 residues. CDR3 in DNA: TGTGCCAGCAGCCAAACTAGGGACAGAAGTAGCGGGATTAAGTCCTACGAGCAGTACTTC. Encoded protein: CASSQTRDRSSGIKSYEQYF.

The gene calls are TRBV12-5 and TRBJ2-2; tentatively, D is TRBD1 or TRBD2 (5 bases each). The CDR3 extends over 13 amino acids. Between the trimmed V and J ends, which lost 6 bases and 1 base, there was a span of 6 bases. Germline values: CDR1 LGHNT, CDR2 FRNRAP. The CDR3 is CASGRGNTGELFF. CDR3 coding DNA: TGTGCTAGTGGGAGGGGGAACACCGGGGAGCTGTTTTTT.

The chain is built from TRBV7-3 and TRBJ1-2, with 8 bases that match TRBD1. V was pared by 1 base and J by 6 bases, with 10 bases of the junction left unmatched. The CDR3 sequence is 16 residues long. From germline, CDR1 is SGHTA and CDR2 FQGTGA. This CDR3 reads CASSLILDRDDHGYTF. In DNA, the CDR3 is TGTGCCAGCAGCTTAATTCTGGACAGGGATGATCATGGCTACACCTTC.

This clone has only a few counts. The genes are TRBV7-9 and TRBJ2-5; no definite D call. The CDR3 runs to 15 residues. From germline, CDR1 is SEHNR and CDR2 FQNEAQ (reference sequence). V was shortened by 0 bases and J by 0 bases, with 8 bases between the two germline ends. CDR3 nucleotide sequence: TGTGCCAGCAGCTTAGCCTCCGGGTACCAAGAGACCCAGTACTTC. Protein: CASSLASGYQETQYF. The full variable domain, completed using reference TRBV7-9 and TRBJ2-5, is DTGVSQNPRHKITKRGQNVTFRCDPISEHNRLYWYRQTLGQGPEFLTYFQNEAQLEKSRLLSDRFSAERPKGSFSTLEIQRTEQGDSAMYLCASSLASGYQETQYFGPGTRLLVL.

This rearrangement joins TRBV25-1 to TRBJ2-3; D is unresolved. This CDR3 is built from 13 residues. Trimming left V 6 bases short and J 1 base short, with 8 bases between. Germline loops: CDR1 MGHDK, CDR2 SYGVNS. The CDR3 loop is CASRAPRTDTQYF. As DNA, the CDR3 is TGTGCCAGCAGGGCTCCCCGCACAGATACGCAGTATTTT. Looking up the rest from reference TRBV25-1 and TRBJ2-3 gives the full variable domain: EADIYQTPRYLVIGTGKKITLECSQTMGHDKMYWYQQDPGMELHLIHYSYGVNSTEKGDLSSESTVSRIRTEHFPLTLESARPSHTSQYLCASRAPRTDTQYFGPGTRLTVL.

CDR3: CASSLALSHTDTQYF. For the CDR3, the DNA is TGCGCCAGCAGCTTGGCGCTATCCCATACAGATACGCAGTATTTT. The chain combines TRBV5-1 with TRBJ2-3; D unclear. Per germline, CDR1 SGHRS and CDR2 YFSETQ. V was pared by 0 bases and J by 3 bases, with 11 bases between. The CDR3 is 15 residues long.